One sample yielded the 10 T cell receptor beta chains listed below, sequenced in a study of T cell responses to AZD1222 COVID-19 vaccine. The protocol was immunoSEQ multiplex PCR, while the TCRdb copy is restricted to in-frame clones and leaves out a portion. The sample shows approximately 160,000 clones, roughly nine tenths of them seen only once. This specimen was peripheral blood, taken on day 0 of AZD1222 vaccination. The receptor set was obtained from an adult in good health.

The CDR3 nucleotides are TGTGCCAGCAGCCAAGATCCCGCAGAAAGGGGGGGTGAGCAGTTCTTC. This gives the protein CASSQDPAERGGEQFF. The chain links TRBV3-1 (or the pseudogene TRBV3-2) to TRBJ2-1; D is possibly TRBD2 (7 bases). This CDR3 spans 16 amino acids. Germline CDR1 LGHDT, CDR2 YNNKEL (reference sequence). V gave up 0 bases and J gave up 9 bases, with 18 bases separating them.

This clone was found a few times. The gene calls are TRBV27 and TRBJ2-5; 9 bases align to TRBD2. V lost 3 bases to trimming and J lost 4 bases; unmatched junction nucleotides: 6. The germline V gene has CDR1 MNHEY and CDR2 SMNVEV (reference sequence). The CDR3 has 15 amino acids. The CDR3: CASSFRRGGIETQYF. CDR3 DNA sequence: TGTGCCAGCAGTTTTCGGCGGGGGGGTATAGAGACCCAGTACTTC.

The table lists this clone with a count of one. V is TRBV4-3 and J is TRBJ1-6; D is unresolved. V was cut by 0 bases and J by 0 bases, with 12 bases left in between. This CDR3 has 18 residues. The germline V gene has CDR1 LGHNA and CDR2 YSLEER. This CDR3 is CASSQDPPGFSYNSPLHF. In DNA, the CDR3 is TGCGCCAGCAGCCAAGATCCCCCGGGTTTCTCCTATAATTCACCCCTCCACTTT.

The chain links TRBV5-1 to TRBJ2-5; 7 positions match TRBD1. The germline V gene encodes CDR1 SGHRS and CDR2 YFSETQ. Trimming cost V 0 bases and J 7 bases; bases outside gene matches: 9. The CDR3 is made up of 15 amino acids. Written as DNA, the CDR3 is TGCGCCAGCAGCTTGGACAGGGGCCCCCCGGGGACCCAGTACTTC. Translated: CASSLDRGPPGTQYF.

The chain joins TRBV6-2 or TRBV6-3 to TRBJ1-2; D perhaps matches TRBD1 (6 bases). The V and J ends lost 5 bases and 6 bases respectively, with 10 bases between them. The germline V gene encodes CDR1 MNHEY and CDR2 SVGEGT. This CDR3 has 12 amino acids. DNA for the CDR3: TGTGCCAGCAGTGACGACAGGCATGGCTACACCTTC. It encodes CASSDDRHGYTF.

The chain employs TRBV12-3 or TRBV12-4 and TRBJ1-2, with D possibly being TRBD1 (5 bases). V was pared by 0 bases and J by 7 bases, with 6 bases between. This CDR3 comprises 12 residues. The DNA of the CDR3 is TGTGCCAGCAGTTTAGCAGGGGCTGGCTACACCTTC. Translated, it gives CASSLAGAGYTF.

The CDR3 spells CASSSGTSGGRLYF. The CDR3, as DNA: TGTGCCAGCAGCTCCGGGACTAGCGGGGGGCGCTTGTATTTT. This sequence joins TRBV7-3 and TRBJ2-3, with 15 bases identical to TRBD2. J gave up 14 bases and V 4 bases, and 7 bases lay outside the gene matches. CDR3 length equals 14 residues. The germline gives CDR1 SGHTA, CDR2 FQGTGA.

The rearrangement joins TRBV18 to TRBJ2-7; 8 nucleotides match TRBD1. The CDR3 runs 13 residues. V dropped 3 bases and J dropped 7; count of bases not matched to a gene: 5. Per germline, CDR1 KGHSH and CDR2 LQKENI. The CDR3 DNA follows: TGTGCCAGCTCACCCCAGGGGGCGGGAGAGCAGTACTTC. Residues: CASSPQGAGEQYF.

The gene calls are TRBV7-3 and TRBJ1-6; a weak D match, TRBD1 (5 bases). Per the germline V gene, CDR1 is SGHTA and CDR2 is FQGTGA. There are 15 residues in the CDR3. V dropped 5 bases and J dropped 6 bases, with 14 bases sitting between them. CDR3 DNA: TGTGCCAGCAGCCTTGGAGGGGCCGCTAATTCACCCCTCCACTTT. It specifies CASSLGGAANSPLHF.

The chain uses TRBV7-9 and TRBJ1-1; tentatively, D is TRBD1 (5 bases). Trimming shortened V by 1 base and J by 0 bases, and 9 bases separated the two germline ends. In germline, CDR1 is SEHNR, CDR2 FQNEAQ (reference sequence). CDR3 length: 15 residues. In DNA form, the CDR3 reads TGTGCCAGCAGCTTAGGTGAGGGGCTGAACACTGAAGCTTTCTTT. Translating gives CASSLGEGLNTEAFF.